This TCR beta chain was captured by sequencing in a study of naive and memory T cell subsets. Germline-derived CDR1 and CDR2 are MDHEN and SYDVKM. This CDR3 comprises 16 residues. V dropped 4 bases and J dropped 5 bases, with 19 bases sitting between them. Study-wide points: From naive to CM, EM and EMRA, diversity decreased and Gini increased. A clonotype means one alpha or beta sequence, not an alpha/beta pair.

An equimolar mix of two oligonucleotides served as the beta constant-region primer for TRBC1 and TRBC2. Each CDR3 protein gets one entry after TCRdb re-called the UMI-ligation and nested PCR reads with MiXCR. The sample contains under 150,000 distinct CDR3 sequences, about 15% of which appear only once. In this sample, this clonotype turned up a few times. What it binds is unknown. The TCR sequence derives from a human donor in good health. This chain connects TRBV28 to TRBJ2-3; the D gene is possibly TRBD2 (7 bases). The sample was naive CD4+ T cells from blood. The DNA of the CDR3 is TGTGCCAGCAGTTCCGAGGGCGGGAGCAGGGGAGATACGCAGTATTTT. It is translated as CASSSEGGSRGDTQYF.